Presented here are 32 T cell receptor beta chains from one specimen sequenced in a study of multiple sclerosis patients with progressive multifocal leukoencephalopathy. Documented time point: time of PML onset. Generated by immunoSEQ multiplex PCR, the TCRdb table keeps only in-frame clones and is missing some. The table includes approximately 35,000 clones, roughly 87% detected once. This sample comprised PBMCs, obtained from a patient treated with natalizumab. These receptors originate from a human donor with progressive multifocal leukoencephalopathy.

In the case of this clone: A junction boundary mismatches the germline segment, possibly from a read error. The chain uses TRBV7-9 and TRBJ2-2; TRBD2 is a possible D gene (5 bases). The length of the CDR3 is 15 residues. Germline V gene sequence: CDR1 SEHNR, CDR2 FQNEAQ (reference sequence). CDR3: CASRLARTNTGELFF. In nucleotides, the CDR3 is TGTGCCAGCAGGTTAGCGCGTACGAACACCGGGGAGCTGTTTTTT.

CDR3 protein: CASSRQGANEQFF. The DNA for the CDR3 is TGTGCCAGCAGTAGACAGGGGGCCAATGAGCAGTTCTTC. This sequence joins TRBV28 and TRBJ2-1, with TRBD1 matching over 10 bases. CDR3 length: 13 amino acids. CDR1 is MDHEN and CDR2 is SYDVKM in the germline V gene. J gave up 6 bases and V 5 bases, and 1 base lay outside the gene matches.

CDR3 sequence (DNA): TGTGCCAGCAGCTTACTTAACGGGAGGGCCGAGGAGCAGTACTTC. It codes for CASSLLNGRAEEQYF. The V and J genes are TRBV7-2 and TRBJ2-7, with 8 bases matching TRBD2. There are 15 residues in the CDR3. After removal of 2 bases from V and 7 bases from J, the junction contained 10 bases not matched to a gene. Per germline, CDR1 SGHTA and CDR2 FQGNSA.

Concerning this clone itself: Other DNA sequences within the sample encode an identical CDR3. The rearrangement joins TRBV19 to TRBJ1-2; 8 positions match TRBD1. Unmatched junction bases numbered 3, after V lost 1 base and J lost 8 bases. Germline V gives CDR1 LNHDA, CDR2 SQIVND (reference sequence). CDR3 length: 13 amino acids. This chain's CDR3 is CASSIGQGRGYTF. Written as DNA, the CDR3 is TGTGCCAGTAGTATAGGACAGGGGAGAGGCTACACCTTC.

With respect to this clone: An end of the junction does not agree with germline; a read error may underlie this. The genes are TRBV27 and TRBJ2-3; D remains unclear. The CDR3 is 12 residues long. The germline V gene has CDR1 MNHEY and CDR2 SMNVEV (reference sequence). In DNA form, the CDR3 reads TGTGCCAGCAGTTTAGGAGACTCCGCGGTCGCTTTT. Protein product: CASSLGDSAVAF.

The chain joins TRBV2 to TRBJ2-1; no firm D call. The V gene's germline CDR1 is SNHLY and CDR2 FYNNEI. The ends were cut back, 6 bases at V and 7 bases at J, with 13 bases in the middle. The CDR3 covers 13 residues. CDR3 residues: CASSYDPNNEQFF. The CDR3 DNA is TGTGCCAGCAGCTACGACCCGAATAATGAGCAGTTCTTC.

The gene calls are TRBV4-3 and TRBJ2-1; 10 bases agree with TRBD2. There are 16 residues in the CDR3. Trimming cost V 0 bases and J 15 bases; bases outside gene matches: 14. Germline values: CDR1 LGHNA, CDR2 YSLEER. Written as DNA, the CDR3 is TGCGCCAGCAGCCAAGAGGGGCTAGCGGGAGTATCATGGCTGTTCTTC. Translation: CASSQEGLAGVSWLFF.

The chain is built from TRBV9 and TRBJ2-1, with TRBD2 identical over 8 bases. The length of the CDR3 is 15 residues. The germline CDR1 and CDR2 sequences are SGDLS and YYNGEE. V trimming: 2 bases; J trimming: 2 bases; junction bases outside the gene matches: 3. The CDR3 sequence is CASSVGGRTYNEQFF. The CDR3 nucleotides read TGTGCCAGCAGCGTCGGCGGGAGGACCTACAATGAGCAGTTCTTC.

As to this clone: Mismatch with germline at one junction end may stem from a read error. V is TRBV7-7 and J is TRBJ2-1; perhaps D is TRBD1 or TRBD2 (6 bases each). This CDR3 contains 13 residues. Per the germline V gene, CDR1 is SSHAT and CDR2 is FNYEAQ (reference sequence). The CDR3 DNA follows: TGTGCTAGCAGCCCCGGAGGGGGTGCGGAGCAGTTCTTC. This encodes CASSPGGGAEQFF. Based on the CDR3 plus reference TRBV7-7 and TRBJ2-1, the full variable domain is GAGVSQSPRYKVTKRGQDVTLRCDPISSHATLYWYQQALGQGPEFLTYFNYEAQPDKSGLPSDRFSAERPEGSISTLTIQRTEQRDSAMYRCASSPGGGAEQFFGPGTRLTVL.

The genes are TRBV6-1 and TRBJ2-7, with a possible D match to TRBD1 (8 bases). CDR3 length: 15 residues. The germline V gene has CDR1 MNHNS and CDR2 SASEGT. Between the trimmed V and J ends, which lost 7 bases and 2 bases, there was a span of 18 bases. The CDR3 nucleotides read TGTGCCAGCACCCGGGGGGACAGGTCCGCCTACGAGCAGTACTTC. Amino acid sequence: CASTRGDRSAYEQYF.

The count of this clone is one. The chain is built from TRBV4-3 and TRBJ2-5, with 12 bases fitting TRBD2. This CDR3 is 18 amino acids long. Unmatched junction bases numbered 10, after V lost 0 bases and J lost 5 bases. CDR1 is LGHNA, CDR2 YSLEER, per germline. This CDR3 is CASSQDRASGRAWETQYF. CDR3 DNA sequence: TGCGCCAGCAGCCAAGATCGGGCTAGCGGGAGGGCCTGGGAGACCCAGTACTTC.

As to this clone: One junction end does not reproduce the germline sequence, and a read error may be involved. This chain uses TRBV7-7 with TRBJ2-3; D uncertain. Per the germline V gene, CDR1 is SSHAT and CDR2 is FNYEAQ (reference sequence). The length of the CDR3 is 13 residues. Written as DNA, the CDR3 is TGTGCTAGCAGCTTTATCCCCACAGATACGCAGTATTTT. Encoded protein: CASSFIPTDTQYF.

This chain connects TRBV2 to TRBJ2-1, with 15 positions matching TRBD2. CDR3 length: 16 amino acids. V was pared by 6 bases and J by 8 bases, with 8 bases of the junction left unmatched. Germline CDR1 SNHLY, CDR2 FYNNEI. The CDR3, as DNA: TGTGCCAGCAGCCTAGGACTAGCGGGAGGGCGTGATGAGCAGTTCTTC. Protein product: CASSLGLAGGRDEQFF.

The CDR3 DNA reads as TGCGCCAGCAGCTTGGCAGGTGTTGGGAATGAGCAGTTCTTC. Amino acid sequence: CASSLAGVGNEQFF. The rearrangement uses TRBV5-1 and TRBJ2-1, with unresolved D. The V end was cut by 0 bases, the J end by 7 bases, with 11 bases between. Germline loops: CDR1 SGHRS, CDR2 YFSETQ. This CDR3 is 14 amino acids long.

In nucleotides, the CDR3 is TGTGCCAGCAGTTCACTAGCGGGAGGCCCCGGGGAGCTGTTTTTT. Protein: CASSSLAGGPGELFF. The genes are TRBV6-5 and TRBJ2-2; 12 bases are a match to TRBD2. V trimming: 4 bases; J trimming: 6 bases; junction bases outside the gene matches: 3. Per germline, CDR1 MNHEY and CDR2 SVGAGI. The CDR3 sequence is 15 residues long.

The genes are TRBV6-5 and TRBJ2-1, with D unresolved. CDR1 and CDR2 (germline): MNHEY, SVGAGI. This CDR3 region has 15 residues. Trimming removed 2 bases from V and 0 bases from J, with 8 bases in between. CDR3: CASSYGFSSYNEQFF. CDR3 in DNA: TGTGCCAGCAGTTACGGGTTTAGCTCCTACAATGAGCAGTTCTTC.

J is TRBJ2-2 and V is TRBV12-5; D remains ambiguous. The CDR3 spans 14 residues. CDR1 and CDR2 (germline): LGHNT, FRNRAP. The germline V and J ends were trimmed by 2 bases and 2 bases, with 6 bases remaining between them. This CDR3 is CASGLRVNTGELFF. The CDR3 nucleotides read TGTGCTAGTGGTTTGCGAGTCAACACCGGGGAGCTGTTTTTT.

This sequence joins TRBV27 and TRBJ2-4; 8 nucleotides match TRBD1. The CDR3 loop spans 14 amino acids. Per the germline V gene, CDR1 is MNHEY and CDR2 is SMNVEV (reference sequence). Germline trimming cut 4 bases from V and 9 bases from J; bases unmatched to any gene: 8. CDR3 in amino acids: CASSSAIGQGIQYF. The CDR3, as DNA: TGTGCCAGCAGTTCCGCAATTGGACAGGGCATTCAGTACTTC.

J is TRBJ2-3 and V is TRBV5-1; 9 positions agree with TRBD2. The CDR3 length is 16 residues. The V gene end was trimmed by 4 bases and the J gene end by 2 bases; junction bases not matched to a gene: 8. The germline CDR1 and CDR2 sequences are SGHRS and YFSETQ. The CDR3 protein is CASSPPTSGFTDTQYF. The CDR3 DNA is TGCGCCAGCAGCCCCCCGACTAGCGGTTTCACAGATACGCAGTATTTT.

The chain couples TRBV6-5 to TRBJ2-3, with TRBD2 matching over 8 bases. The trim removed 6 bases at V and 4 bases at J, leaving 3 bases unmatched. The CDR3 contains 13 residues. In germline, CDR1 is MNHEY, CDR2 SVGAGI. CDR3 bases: TGTGCCAGCAGACCCGGGGGGGCAGATACGCAGTATTTT. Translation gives CASRPGGADTQYF.

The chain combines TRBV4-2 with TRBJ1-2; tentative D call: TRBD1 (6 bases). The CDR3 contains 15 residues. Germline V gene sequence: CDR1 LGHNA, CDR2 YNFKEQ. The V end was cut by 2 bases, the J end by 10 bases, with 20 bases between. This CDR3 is CASSQTLQGLRVYTF. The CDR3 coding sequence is TGTGCCAGCAGCCAAACACTACAGGGTCTTAGAGTCTACACCTTC.

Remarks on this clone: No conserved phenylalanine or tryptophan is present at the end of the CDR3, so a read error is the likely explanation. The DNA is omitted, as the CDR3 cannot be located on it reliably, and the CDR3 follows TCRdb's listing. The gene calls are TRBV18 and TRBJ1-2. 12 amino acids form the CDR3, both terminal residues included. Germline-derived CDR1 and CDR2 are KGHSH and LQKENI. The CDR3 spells CASSPPVGEAST.

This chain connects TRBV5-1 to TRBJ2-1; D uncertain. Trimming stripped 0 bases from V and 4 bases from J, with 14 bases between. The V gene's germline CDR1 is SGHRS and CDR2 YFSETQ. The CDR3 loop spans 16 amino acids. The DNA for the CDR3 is TGCGCCAGCAGCTTGGATGGCCCAAGCAATTACAATGAGCAGTTCTTC. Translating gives CASSLDGPSNYNEQFF.

The CDR3, as DNA: TGTGCCACCAGCAGAGATCTACTAGCGGGCGAGCAGTTCTTC. This codes for CATSRDLLAGEQFF. This chain joins TRBV15 and TRBJ2-1, with 9 bases lining up with TRBD2. Per germline, CDR1 LNHNV and CDR2 YYDKDF (reference sequence). Losses at the gene ends were 0 bases for V and 10 bases for J; bases not matched to a gene: 4. The CDR3 extends over 14 amino acids. The full variable domain, completed using reference TRBV15 and TRBJ2-1, is DAMVIQNPRYQVTQFGKPVTLSCSQTLNHNVMYWYQQKSSQAPKLLFHYYDKDFNNEADTPDNFQSRRPNTSFCFLDIRSPGLGDTAMYLCATSRDLLAGEQFFGPGTRLTVL.

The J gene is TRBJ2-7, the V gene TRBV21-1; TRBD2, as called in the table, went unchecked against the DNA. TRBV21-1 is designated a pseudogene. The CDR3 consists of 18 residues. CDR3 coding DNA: TGTGCCAGCAGCATCGGGAGGACTAGCGGTCAGACCCCCCACGAGCAGTACTTC. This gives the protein CASSIGRTSGQTPHEQYF.

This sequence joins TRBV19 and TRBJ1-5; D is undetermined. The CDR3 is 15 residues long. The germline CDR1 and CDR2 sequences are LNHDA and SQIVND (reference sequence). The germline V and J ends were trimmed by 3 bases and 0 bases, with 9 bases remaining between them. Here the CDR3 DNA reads TGTGCCAGTAGTATTGGAGGGTCTAGCAATCAGCCCCAGCATTTT. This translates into CASSIGGSSNQPQHF.

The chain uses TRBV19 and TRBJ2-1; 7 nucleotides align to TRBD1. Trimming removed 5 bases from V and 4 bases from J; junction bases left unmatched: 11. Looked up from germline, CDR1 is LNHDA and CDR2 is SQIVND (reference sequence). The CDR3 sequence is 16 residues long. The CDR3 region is CASSHRRTGVYNEQFF. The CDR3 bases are TGTGCCAGTAGTCATAGGCGAACAGGGGTGTACAATGAGCAGTTCTTC.

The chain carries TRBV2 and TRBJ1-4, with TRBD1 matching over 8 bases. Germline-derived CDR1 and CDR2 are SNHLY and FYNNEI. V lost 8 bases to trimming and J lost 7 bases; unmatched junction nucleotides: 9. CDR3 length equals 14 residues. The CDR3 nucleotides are TGTGCCAGCGGGGAGGACAGGGTCGCTGAAAAACTGTTTTTT. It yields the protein CASGEDRVAEKLFF.

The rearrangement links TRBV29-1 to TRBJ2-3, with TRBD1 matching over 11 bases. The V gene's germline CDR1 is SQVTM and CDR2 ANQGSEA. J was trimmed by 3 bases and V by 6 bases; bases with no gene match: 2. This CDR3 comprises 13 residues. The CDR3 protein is CSVGQGATDTQYF. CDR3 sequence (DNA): TGCAGCGTCGGACAGGGGGCTACAGATACGCAGTATTTT.

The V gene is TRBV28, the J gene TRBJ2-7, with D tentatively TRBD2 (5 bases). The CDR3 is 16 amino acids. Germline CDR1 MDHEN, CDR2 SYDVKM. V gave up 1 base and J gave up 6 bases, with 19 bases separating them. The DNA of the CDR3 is TGTGCCAGCAGTTTATCGATGGGAGCCGGTAGCTTCGAGCAGTACTTC. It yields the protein CASSLSMGAGSFEQYF.

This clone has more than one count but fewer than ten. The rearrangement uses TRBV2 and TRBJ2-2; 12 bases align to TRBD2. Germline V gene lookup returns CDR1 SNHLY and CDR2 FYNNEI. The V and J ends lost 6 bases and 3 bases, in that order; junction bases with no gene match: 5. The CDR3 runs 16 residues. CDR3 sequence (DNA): TGTGCCAGCAGATGGACTAGCGGGACTCACACCGGGGAGCTGTTTTTT. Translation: CASRWTSGTHTGELFF.

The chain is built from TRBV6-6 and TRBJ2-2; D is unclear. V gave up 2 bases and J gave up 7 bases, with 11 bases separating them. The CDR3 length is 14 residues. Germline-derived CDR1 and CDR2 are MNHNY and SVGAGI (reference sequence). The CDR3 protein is CASSYPVLLGELFF. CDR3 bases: TGTGCCAGCAGTTACCCGGTCCTTCTCGGGGAGCTGTTTTTT.